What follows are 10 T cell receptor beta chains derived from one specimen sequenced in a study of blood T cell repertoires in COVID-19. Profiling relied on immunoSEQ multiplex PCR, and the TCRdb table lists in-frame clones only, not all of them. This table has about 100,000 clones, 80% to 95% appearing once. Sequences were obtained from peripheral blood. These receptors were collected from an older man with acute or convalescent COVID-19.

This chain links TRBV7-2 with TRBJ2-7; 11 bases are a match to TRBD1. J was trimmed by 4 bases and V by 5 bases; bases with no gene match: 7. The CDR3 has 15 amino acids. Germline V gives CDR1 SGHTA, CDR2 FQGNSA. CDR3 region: CASSTGQGALYEQYF. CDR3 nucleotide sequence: TGTGCCAGCAGCACCGGACAGGGGGCGCTGTACGAGCAGTACTTC.

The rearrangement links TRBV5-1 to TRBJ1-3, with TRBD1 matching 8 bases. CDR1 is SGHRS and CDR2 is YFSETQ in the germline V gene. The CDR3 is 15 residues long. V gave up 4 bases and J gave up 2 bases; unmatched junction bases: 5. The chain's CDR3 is CASSLTGGTGNTIYF. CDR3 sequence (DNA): TGCGCCAGCAGCCTAACAGGGGGTACTGGAAACACCATATATTTT.

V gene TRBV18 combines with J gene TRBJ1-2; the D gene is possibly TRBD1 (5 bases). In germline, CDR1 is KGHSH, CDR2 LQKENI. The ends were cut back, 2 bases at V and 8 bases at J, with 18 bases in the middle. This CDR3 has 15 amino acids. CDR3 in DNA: TGTGCCAGCTCACCATCAACTCCAGGGCTGGGCGGCTACACCTTC. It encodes CASSPSTPGLGGYTF.

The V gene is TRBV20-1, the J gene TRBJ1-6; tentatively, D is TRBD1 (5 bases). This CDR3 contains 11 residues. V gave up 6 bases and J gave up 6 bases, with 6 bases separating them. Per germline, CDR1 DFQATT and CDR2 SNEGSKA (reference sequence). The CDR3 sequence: CSAGPNSPLHF. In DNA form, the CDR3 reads TGCAGTGCGGGGCCTAATTCACCCCTCCACTTT.

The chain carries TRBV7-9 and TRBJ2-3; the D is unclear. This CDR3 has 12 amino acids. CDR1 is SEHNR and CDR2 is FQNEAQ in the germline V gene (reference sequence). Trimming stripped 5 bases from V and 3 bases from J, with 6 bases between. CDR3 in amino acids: CASSPVTDTQYF. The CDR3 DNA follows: TGTGCCAGCAGCCCAGTGACAGATACGCAGTATTTT. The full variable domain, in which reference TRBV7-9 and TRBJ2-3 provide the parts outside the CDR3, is DTGVSQNPRHKITKRGQNVTFRCDPISEHNRLYWYRQTLGQGPEFLTYFQNEAQLEKSRLLSDRFSAERPKGSFSTLEIQRTEQGDSAMYLCASSPVTDTQYFGPGTRLTVL.

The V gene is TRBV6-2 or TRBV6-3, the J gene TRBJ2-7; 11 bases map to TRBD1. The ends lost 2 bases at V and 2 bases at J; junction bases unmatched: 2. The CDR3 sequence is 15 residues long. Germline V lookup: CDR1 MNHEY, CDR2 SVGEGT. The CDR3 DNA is TGTGCCAGCAGTTACCTGGACAGGGGGCCCTACGAGCAGTACTTC. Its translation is CASSYLDRGPYEQYF.

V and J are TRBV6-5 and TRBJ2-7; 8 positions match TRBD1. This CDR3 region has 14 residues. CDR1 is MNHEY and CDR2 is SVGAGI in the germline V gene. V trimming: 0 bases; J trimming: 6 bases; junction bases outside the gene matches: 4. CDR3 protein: CASSYSRGPSEQYF. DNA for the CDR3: TGTGCCAGCAGTTACTCCAGGGGGCCGAGCGAGCAGTACTTC.

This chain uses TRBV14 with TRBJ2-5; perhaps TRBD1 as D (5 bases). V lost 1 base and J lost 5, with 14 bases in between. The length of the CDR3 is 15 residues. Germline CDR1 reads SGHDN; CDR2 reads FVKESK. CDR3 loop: CASSQGWQGVETQYF. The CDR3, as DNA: TGTGCCAGCAGCCAAGGTTGGCAGGGTGTCGAGACCCAGTACTTC.

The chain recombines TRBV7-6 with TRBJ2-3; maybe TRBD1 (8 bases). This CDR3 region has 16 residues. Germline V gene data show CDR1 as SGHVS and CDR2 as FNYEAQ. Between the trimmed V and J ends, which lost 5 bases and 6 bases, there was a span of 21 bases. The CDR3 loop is CASSPSGGPGGDTQYF. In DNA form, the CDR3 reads TGTGCCAGCAGCCCATCAGGGGGCCCCGGGGGGGATACGCAGTATTTT. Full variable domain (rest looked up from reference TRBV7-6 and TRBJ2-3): GAGVSQSPRYKVTKRGQDVALRCDPISGHVSLYWYRQALGQGPEFLTYFNYEAQQDKSGLPNDRFSAERPEGSISTLTIQRTEQRDSAMYRCASSPSGGPGGDTQYFGPGTRLTVL.

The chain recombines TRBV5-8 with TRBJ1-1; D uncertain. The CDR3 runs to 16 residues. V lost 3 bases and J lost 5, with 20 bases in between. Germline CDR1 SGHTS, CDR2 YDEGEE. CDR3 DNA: TGTGCCAGCAGCTCCATCGGGGTGGTAGGAGTTACTGAAGCTTTCTTT. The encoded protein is CASSSIGVVGVTEAFF.